The TCR beta chain described here comes from a study of blood T cell repertoires in COVID-19. Study overall: Samples came from the United States, Italy and Spain, spanning acute and convalescent COVID-19. PBMCs, B-cell-depleted T cells, or T cells were the source of the cDNA or gDNA that made up the material.

This clone showed up just once. V was cut by 1 base and J by 0 bases, with 6 bases left in between. This CDR3 contains 15 residues. Per germline, CDR1 SNHLY and CDR2 FYNNEI. Per the original data handling: Amplified reference gene primers provided the basis for estimating nucleated cell counts. The method was immunoSEQ multiplex PCR; TCRdb's version includes in-frame clones alone and lacks a portion of them. The DNA was the basis for D and trimming; V, J and clone size are from that table. The table lists under 130,000 clones, roughly 85% of them singletons. The chain combines TRBV2 with TRBJ1-4, with D hard to call. The clonotype comes from a man aged 50 or older in a cohort sampled during active COVID-19. Specimen: peripheral blood. CDR3: CASSEDRTTNEKLFF. The DNA of the CDR3 is TGTGCCAGCAGTGAAGACAGAACAACTAATGAAAAACTGTTTTTT.